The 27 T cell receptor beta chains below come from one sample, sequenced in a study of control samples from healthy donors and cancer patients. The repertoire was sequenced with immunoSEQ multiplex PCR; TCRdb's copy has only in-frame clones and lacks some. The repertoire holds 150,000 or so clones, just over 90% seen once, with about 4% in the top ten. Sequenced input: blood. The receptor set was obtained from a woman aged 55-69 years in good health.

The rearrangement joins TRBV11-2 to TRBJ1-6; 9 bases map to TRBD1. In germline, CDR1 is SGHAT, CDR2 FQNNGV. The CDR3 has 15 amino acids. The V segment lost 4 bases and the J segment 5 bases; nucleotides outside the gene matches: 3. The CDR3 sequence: CASSSGTGNNSPLHF. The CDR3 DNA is TGTGCCAGCAGCTCCGGGACAGGGAATAATTCACCCCTCCACTTT.

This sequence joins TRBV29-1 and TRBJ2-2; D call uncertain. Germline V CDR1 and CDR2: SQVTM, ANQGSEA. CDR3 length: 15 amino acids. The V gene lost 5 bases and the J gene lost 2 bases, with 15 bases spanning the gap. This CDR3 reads CSVSPSALNTGELFF. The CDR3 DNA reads TGCAGCGTTTCACCTTCGGCCCTAAACACCGGGGAGCTGTTTTTT.

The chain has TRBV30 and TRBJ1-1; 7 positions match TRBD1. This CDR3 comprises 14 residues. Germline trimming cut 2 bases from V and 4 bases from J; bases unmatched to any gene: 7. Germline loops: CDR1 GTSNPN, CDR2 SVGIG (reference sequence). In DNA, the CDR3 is TGTGCCTGGAGTTTCCAGGGGGTAGGCACTGAAGCTTTCTTT. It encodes CAWSFQGVGTEAFF.

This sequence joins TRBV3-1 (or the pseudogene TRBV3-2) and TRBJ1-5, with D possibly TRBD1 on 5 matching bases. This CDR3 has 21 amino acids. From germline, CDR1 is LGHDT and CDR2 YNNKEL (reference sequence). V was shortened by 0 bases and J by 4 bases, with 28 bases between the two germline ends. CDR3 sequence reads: CASSQDRLIRGTRGPNQPQHF. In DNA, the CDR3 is TGTGCCAGCAGCCAAGATCGTCTTATCCGGGGAACTCGGGGACCTAATCAGCCCCAGCATTTT.

CDR3 residues: CASSRERQGTGSGNTIYF. The CDR3 DNA is TGTGCCAGCAGCAGAGAGCGACAGGGTACAGGCTCTGGAAACACCATATATTTT. The V call is TRBV9, the J call TRBJ1-3, with 7 nucleotides matching TRBD1. Germline trimming cut 4 bases from V and 0 bases from J; bases unmatched to any gene: 13. The germline V gene has CDR1 SGDLS and CDR2 YYNGEE. The CDR3 runs 18 residues.

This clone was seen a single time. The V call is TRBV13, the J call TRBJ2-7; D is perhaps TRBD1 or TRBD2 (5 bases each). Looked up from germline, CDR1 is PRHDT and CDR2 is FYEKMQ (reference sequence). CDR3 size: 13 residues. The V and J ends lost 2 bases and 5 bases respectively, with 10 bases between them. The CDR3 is CASSLLRGDEQYF. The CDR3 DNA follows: TGTGCCAGCAGCTTATTAAGGGGAGACGAGCAGTACTTC.

This CDR3 reads CASSSPDRWNTEAFF. In DNA form, the CDR3 reads TGTGCCAGCAGCTCTCCGGACAGGTGGAACACTGAAGCTTTCTTT. The chain uses TRBV13 and TRBJ1-1, with 7 positions matching TRBD1. The germline CDR1 and CDR2 sequences are PRHDT and FYEKMQ (reference sequence). The CDR3 contains 15 residues. V lost 4 bases and J lost 1; bases outside the gene matches: 6.

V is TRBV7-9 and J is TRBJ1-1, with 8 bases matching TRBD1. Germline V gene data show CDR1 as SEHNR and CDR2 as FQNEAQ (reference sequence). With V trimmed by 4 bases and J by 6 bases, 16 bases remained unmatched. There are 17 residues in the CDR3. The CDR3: CASSSPRSGQGRAEAFF. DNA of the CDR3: TGTGCCAGCAGCTCACCCCGCTCAGGACAGGGCAGGGCTGAAGCTTTCTTT.

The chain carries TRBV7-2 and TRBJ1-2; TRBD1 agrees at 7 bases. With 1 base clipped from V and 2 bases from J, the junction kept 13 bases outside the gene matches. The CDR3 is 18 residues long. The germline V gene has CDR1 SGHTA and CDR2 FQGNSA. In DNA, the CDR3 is TGTGCCAGCAGCTTAGTGCAGGCAGGGGGTACCCCCAACTATGGCTACACCTTC. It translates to CASSLVQAGGTPNYGYTF.

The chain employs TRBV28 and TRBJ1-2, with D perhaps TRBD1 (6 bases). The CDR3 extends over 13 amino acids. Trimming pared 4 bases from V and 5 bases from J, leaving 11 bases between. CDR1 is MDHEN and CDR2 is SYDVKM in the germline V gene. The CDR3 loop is CASSSEGGYGYTF. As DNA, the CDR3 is TGTGCCAGCAGTTCGGAAGGGGGGTATGGCTACACCTTC.

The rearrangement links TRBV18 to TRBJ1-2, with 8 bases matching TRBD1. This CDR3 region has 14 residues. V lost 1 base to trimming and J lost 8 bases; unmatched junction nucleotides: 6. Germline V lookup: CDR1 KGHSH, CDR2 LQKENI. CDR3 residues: CASSPLQTGDGYTF. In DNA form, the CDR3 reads TGTGCCAGCTCACCACTACAGACAGGGGACGGCTACACCTTC.

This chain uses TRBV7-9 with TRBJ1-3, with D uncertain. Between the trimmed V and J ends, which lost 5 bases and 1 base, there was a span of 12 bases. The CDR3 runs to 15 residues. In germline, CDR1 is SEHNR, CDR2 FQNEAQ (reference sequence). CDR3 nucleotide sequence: TGTGCCAGCAGCCAAGACGGTGGATCTGGAAACACCATATATTTT. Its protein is CASSQDGGSGNTIYF.

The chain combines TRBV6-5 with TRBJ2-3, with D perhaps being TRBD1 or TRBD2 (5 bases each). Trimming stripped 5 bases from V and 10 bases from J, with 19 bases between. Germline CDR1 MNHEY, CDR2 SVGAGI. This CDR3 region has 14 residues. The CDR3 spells CASSLRGHNEAQYF. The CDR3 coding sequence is TGTGCCAGCAGTCTCCGGGGCCACAACGAGGCGCAGTATTTT.

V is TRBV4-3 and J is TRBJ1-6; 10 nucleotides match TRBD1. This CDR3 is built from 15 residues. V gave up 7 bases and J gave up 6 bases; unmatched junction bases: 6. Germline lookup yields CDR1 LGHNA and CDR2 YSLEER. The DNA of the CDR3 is TGCGCCAGCAAGCTGGACAGGGGGATTAATTCACCCCTCCACTTT. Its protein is CASKLDRGINSPLHF.

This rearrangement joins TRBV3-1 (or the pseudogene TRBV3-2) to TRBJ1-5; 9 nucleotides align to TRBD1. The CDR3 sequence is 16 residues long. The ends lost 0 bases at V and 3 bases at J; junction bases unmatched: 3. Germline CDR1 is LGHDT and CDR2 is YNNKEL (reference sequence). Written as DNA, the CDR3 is TGTGCCAGCAGCCAAGAGGGACAGGGCAACAATCAGCCCCAGCATTTT. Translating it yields CASSQEGQGNNQPQHF.

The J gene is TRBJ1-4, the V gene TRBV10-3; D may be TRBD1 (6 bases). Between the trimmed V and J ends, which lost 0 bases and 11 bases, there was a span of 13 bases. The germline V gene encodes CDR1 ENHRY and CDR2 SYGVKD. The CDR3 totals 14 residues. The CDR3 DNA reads TGTGCCATCAGTGAGTCCGGACTAGGGGGGAAACTGTTTTTT. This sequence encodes CAISESGLGGKLFF.

CDR3 in amino acids: CASSLWGTGQPQHF. In DNA, the CDR3 is TGTGCCAGCAGCTTATGGGGGACAGGCCAGCCCCAGCATTTT. The chain carries TRBV7-2 and TRBJ1-5; 8 nucleotides match TRBD1. There are 14 residues in the CDR3. V shed 2 bases, J shed 7 bases, and the junction held 4 bases outside the gene matches. The germline CDR1 and CDR2 sequences are SGHTA and FQGNSA.

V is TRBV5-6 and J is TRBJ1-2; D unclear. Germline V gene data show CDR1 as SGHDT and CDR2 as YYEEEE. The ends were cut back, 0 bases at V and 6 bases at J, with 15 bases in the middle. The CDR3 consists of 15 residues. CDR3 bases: TGTGCCAGCAGCTTGGGGGCAGGCCTAGTAGATGGCTACACCTTC. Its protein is CASSLGAGLVDGYTF.

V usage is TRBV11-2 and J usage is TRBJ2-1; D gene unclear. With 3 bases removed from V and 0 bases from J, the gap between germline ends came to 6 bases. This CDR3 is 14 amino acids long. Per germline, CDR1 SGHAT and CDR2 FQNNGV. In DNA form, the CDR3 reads TGTGCCAGCAGCTTTGGCTTCTCCTACAATGAGCAGTTCTTC. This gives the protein CASSFGFSYNEQFF. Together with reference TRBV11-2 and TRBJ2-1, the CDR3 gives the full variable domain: EAGVAQSPRYKIIEKRQSVAFWCNPISGHATLYWYQQILGQGPKLLIQFQNNGVVDDSQLPKDRFSAERLKGVDSTLKIQPAKLEDSAVYLCASSFGFSYNEQFFGPGTRLTVL.

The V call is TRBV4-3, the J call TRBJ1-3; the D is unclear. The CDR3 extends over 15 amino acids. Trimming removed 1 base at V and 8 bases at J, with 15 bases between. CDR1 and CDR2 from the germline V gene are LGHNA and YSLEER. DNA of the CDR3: TGCGCCAGCAGCCAAGGCCGGGAGGGAGAATACACCATATATTTT. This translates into CASSQGREGEYTIYF.

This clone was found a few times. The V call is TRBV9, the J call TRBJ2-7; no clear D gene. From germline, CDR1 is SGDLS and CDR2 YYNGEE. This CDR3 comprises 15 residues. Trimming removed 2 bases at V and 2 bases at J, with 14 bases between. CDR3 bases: TGTGCCAGCAGCGTTGAGTGGCAGGCCCCCTACGAGCAGTACTTC. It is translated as CASSVEWQAPYEQYF.

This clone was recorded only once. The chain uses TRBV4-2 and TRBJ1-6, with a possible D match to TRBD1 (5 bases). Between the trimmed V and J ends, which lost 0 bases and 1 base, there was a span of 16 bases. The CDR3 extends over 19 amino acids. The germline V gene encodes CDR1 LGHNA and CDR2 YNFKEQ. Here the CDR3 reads CASSQDTRGRGSYNSPLHF. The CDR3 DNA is TGTGCCAGCAGCCAAGACACGAGGGGTCGGGGATCCTATAATTCACCCCTCCACTTT.

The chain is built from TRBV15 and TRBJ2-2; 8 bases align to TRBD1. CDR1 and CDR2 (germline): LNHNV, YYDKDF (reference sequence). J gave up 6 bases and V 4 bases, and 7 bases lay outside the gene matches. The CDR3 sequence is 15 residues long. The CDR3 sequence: CATSIGQGVPGELFF. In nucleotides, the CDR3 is TGTGCCACCAGCATTGGACAGGGTGTCCCCGGGGAGCTGTTTTTT. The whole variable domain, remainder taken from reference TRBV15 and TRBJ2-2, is DAMVIQNPRYQVTQFGKPVTLSCSQTLNHNVMYWYQQKSSQAPKLLFHYYDKDFNNEADTPDNFQSRRPNTSFCFLDIRSPGLGDTAMYLCATSIGQGVPGELFFGEGSRLTVL.

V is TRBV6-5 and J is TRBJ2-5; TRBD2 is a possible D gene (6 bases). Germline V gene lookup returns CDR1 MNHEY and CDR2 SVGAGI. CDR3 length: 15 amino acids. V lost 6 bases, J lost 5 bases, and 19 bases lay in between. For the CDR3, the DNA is TGTGCCAGCAGCACCAAAGGAGGGTGGGGGGAGACCCAGTACTTC. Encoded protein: CASSTKGGWGETQYF.

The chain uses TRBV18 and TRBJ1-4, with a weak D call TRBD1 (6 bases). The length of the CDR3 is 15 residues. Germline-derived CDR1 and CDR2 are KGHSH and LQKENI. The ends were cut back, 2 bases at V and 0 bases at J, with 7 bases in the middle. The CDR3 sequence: CASSPRQATNEKLFF. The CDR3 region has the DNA TGTGCCAGCTCACCAAGACAGGCAACTAATGAAAAACTGTTTTTT.

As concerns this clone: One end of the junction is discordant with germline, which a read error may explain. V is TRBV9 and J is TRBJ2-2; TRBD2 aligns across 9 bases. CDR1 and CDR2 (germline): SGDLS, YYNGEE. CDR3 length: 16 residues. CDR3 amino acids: CARSVGGGATGGELFF. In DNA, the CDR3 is TGTGCCCGCAGCGTAGGCGGGGGGGCCACTGGCGGGGAGCTGTTTTTT.

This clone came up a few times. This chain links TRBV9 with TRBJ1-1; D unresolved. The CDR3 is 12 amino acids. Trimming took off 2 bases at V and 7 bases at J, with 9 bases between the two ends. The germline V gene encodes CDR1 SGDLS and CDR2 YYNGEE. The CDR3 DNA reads TGTGCCAGCAGCGTCGTAGGGCGTGAAGCTTTCTTT. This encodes CASSVVGREAFF.